The 29 T cell receptor beta chains given below trace back to one sample, sequenced in a study of blood T cell repertoires in COVID-19. Using immunoSEQ multiplex PCR, the repertoire was profiled, and TCRdb retains in-frame clones only, with some absent. The table shows 60,000 to 65,000 clones, with approximately 72% occurring only once. The specimen sequenced was peripheral blood. These receptors were obtained from a woman aged 70-85 years with COVID-19, enrolled during active disease.

V gene TRBV7-3 combines with J gene TRBJ2-1; possibly TRBD2 for D (5 bases). Germline loops: CDR1 SGHTA, CDR2 FQGTGA. V lost 4 bases and J 1 base, leaving 8 bases between the germline ends. There are 14 residues in the CDR3. CDR3 in amino acids: CASSSRGSYNEQFF. The CDR3 nucleotides read TGTGCCAGCAGCTCCCGGGGTTCCTACAATGAGCAGTTCTTC.

This sequence joins TRBV4-2 and TRBJ1-3; D ambiguous. The length of the CDR3 is 15 residues. Trimming pared 4 bases from V and 0 bases from J, leaving 10 bases between. Germline CDR1 and CDR2: LGHNA and YNFKEQ. CDR3 region: CASSPGGGSGNTIYF. The CDR3 nucleotides are TGTGCCAGCAGCCCGGGAGGTGGCTCTGGAAACACCATATATTTT.

The chain recombines TRBV28 with TRBJ1-1; no clear D. Germline V gene data show CDR1 as MDHEN and CDR2 as SYDVKM. V dropped 1 base and J dropped 5 bases, with 23 bases sitting between them. CDR3 length: 18 amino acids. CDR3 sequence (DNA): TGTGCCAGCAGTTTATTTCCCAGAGTAACTCGGGGAGGGACTGAAGCTTTCTTT. Protein product: CASSLFPRVTRGGTEAFF.

The rearrangement links TRBV27 to TRBJ2-7; the D gene is possibly TRBD2 (6 bases). Looked up from germline, CDR1 is MNHEY and CDR2 is SMNVEV (reference sequence). This CDR3 region has 15 residues. V shed 0 bases and J shed 3 bases, with 12 bases lying between them. The CDR3 coding sequence is TGTGCCAGCAGTTTATCGGTTGAAGCGGGCTACGAGCAGTACGTC. Its protein is CASSLSVEAGYEQYV.

This sequence joins TRBV7-2 and TRBJ2-3, with 11 bases that match TRBD1. Germline values: CDR1 SGHTA, CDR2 FQGNSA. V trimming: 5 bases; J trimming: 5 bases; junction bases outside the gene matches: 9. The CDR3 runs 16 residues. The CDR3 sequence is CASSPGQGAGVDTQYF. The CDR3 DNA reads TGTGCCAGCAGCCCCGGACAGGGGGCCGGGGTAGATACGCAGTATTTT.

CDR3 sequence (DNA): TGTGCCAGCAGCCCGGGCCTAATTCGGGGATATGGAAACACCATATATTTT. Translating gives CASSPGLIRGYGNTIYF. The rearrangement joins TRBV5-6 to TRBJ1-3; D unclear. Germline CDR1 SGHDT, CDR2 YYEEEE. The CDR3 contains 17 residues. V was cut by 4 bases and J by 3 bases, with 20 bases left in between.

The chain employs TRBV5-6 and TRBJ1-6, with a weak D call TRBD1 (5 bases). The CDR3 sequence is 16 residues long. The germline V gene encodes CDR1 SGHDT and CDR2 YYEEEE. Between the trimmed V and J ends, which lost 3 bases and 6 bases, there was a span of 16 bases. CDR3 residues: CASSSKWQGGNSPLHF. The CDR3 DNA reads TGTGCCAGCAGCTCAAAGTGGCAGGGTGGTAATTCACCCCTCCACTTT.

This clone was seen a few times. The chain employs TRBV9 and TRBJ2-2; D perhaps matches TRBD2 (6 bases). In germline, CDR1 is SGDLS, CDR2 YYNGEE. The germline V and J ends were trimmed by 0 bases and 3 bases, with 12 bases remaining between them. There are 16 residues in the CDR3. The CDR3, as DNA: TGTGCCAGCAGCGTAGGTCGGGGGTGGGACACCGGGGAGCTGTTTTTT. The encoded protein is CASSVGRGWDTGELFF. The variable domain in full, with the rest retrieved from reference TRBV9 and TRBJ2-2, is DSGVTQTPKHLITATGQRVTLRCSPRSGDLSVYWYQQSLDQGLQFLIQYYNGEERAKGNILERFSAQQFPDLHSELNLSSLELGDSALYFCASSVGRGWDTGELFFGEGSRLTVL.

This chain uses TRBV27 with TRBJ2-1; 7 nucleotides line up with TRBD2. V lost 3 bases and J lost 3; bases outside the gene matches: 8. Per the germline V gene, CDR1 is MNHEY and CDR2 is SMNVEV (reference sequence). This CDR3 is built from 16 residues. The CDR3 DNA follows: TGTGCCAGCAGTTTGAAGCGGGGCGGCGGCTACAATGAGCAGTTCTTC. Encoded protein: CASSLKRGGGYNEQFF.

The chain joins TRBV7-2 to TRBJ2-7; 8 nucleotides agree with TRBD1. The V gene's germline CDR1 is SGHTA and CDR2 FQGNSA. V was clipped by 4 bases and J by 3 bases; unmatched bases: 8. The CDR3 contains 15 residues. The CDR3 DNA sequence: TGTGCCAGCAGCTCCCCCGGGACAGGAAGCTACGAGCAGTACTTC. The encoded protein is CASSSPGTGSYEQYF.

The chain is built from TRBV6-1 and TRBJ1-5; TRBD1 aligns across 9 bases. CDR3 length equals 14 residues. CDR1 MNHNS and CDR2 SASEGT come from the germline V gene. Trimming at V came to 8 bases and at J to 5 bases, leaving 7 bases not matched to a gene. The CDR3 region is CASVAGTGHQPQHF. The DNA of the CDR3 is TGTGCCAGCGTCGCCGGGACAGGGCATCAGCCCCAGCATTTT.

The V and J genes are TRBV4-3 and TRBJ2-5, with D maybe TRBD1 (5 bases). The ends were cut back, 0 bases at V and 5 bases at J, with 10 bases in the middle. Germline assignment: CDR1 LGHNA and CDR2 YSLEER. The CDR3 runs 14 residues. CDR3 sequence reads: CASSQELWGETQYF. The DNA for the CDR3 is TGCGCCAGCAGCCAAGAACTATGGGGCGAGACCCAGTACTTC.

The V gene is TRBV7-2, the J gene TRBJ2-7, with 8 positions matching TRBD1. With V trimmed by 1 base and J by 2 bases, 4 bases remained unmatched. The length of the CDR3 is 15 residues. The germline V gene has CDR1 SGHTA and CDR2 FQGNSA. The CDR3 nucleotides are TGTGCCAGCAGCTTAGTTGGACAGGGTGCCTACGAGCAGTACTTC. Amino acids: CASSLVGQGAYEQYF.

This chain joins TRBV11-2 and TRBJ1-2; 7 bases map to TRBD1. The CDR3 is 15 residues long. Trimming removed 5 bases from V and 8 bases from J; junction bases left unmatched: 14. Germline V gene lookup returns CDR1 SGHAT and CDR2 FQNNGV. DNA for the CDR3: TGTGCCAGCAGCCCCGGACGGACAGGCCCCGAAGGCTACACCTTC. Its protein is CASSPGRTGPEGYTF.

This rearrangement joins TRBV18 to TRBJ1-1; maybe TRBD1 (5 bases). V lost 3 bases and J 3 bases, leaving 20 bases between the germline ends. The CDR3 is made up of 17 amino acids. CDR1 is KGHSH, CDR2 LQKENI, per germline. CDR3 bases: TGTGCCAGCTCACCCACCCAGGGAGGGGTAGACGACACTGAAGCTTTCTTT. It translates to CASSPTQGGVDDTEAFF.

This chain uses TRBV11-1 with TRBJ2-1; TRBD1 agrees at 10 bases. Germline V CDR1 and CDR2: SGHAT, FQDESV (reference sequence). This CDR3 region has 16 residues. J was trimmed by 8 bases and V by 5 bases; bases with no gene match: 12. The CDR3 reads CASSQGTGDTGHEQFF. CDR3 DNA: TGTGCCAGCAGCCAGGGGACAGGGGATACGGGACATGAGCAGTTCTTC.

The rearrangement uses TRBV6-5 and TRBJ1-2, with 8 bases lining up with TRBD1. The CDR3 consists of 13 residues. V lost 4 bases to trimming and J lost 5 bases; unmatched junction nucleotides: 3. Germline CDR1 and CDR2: MNHEY and SVGAGI. CDR3 protein: CASSSGQEYGYTF. In DNA form, the CDR3 reads TGTGCCAGCAGTTCGGGACAGGAATATGGCTACACCTTC.

The rearrangement links TRBV20-1 to TRBJ1-2, with TRBD1 matching over 12 bases. V was pared by 6 bases and J by 14 bases, with 7 bases of the junction left unmatched. Germline CDR1 and CDR2: DFQATT and SNEGSKA (reference sequence). The CDR3 extends over 11 amino acids. The CDR3 bases are TGCAGTGCCGGGACAGGGGGCGCGAGAACCTTC. Residues: CSAGTGGARTF.

As concerns this clone: Other nucleotide sequences from this sample produce the same CDR3. This sequence joins TRBV19 and TRBJ2-1; D possibly corresponds to TRBD1 (6 bases). The CDR3 is made up of 15 amino acids. In germline, CDR1 is LNHDA, CDR2 SQIVND (reference sequence). Trimming removed 3 bases at V and 0 bases at J, with 9 bases between. The CDR3 protein is CASSIDRSSYNEQFF. CDR3 DNA: TGTGCCAGTAGTATCGACAGGAGCTCCTACAATGAGCAGTTCTTC.

The sample holds one count of this clone. The V call is TRBV7-2, the J call TRBJ2-1, with 8 bases identical to TRBD2. The CDR3 length is 18 residues. CDR1 and CDR2 from the germline V gene are SGHTA and FQGNSA. The junction had 9 bases not matched to a gene; V was cut back by 0 bases and J by 2 bases. The CDR3 loop is CASSLASGGLATYNEQFF. The DNA for the CDR3 is TGTGCCAGCAGCTTAGCCTCGGGGGGGCTAGCGACCTACAATGAGCAGTTCTTC.

The chain joins TRBV19 to TRBJ1-3; 8 bases fit TRBD1. Germline CDR1 reads LNHDA; CDR2 reads SQIVND (reference sequence). After removal of 7 bases from V and 2 bases from J, the junction contained 4 bases not matched to a gene. CDR3 length equals 14 residues. The CDR3 DNA follows: TGTGCCAGTATCAGCAGGGGGCCTGGAAACACCATATATTTT. Translated: CASISRGPGNTIYF.

The chain joins TRBV5-1 to TRBJ1-2; possibly TRBD1 for D (5 bases). The CDR3 loop spans 15 amino acids. Trimming removed 2 bases from V and 3 bases from J, with 14 bases in between. Germline assignment: CDR1 SGHRS and CDR2 YFSETQ. The CDR3 protein is CASSFGGSGDYGYTF. CDR3 sequence (DNA): TGCGCCAGCAGCTTTGGGGGATCGGGGGACTATGGCTACACCTTC.

The V gene is TRBV19, the J gene TRBJ2-1, with TRBD2 matching over 13 bases. The CDR3 extends over 16 amino acids. Germline V gives CDR1 LNHDA, CDR2 SQIVND (reference sequence). V shed 6 bases, J shed 7 bases, and the junction held 9 bases outside the gene matches. The DNA of the CDR3 is TGTGCCAGTAGGGGGGTCAGGACTAGCGGGAGTAATGAGCAGTTCTTC. Translation gives CASRGVRTSGSNEQFF.

V gene TRBV2 combines with J gene TRBJ1-2; weak D call: TRBD1 (5 bases). CDR3 length: 11 residues. CDR1 and CDR2 from the germline V gene are SNHLY and FYNNEI. V lost 11 bases and J 3 bases, leaving 10 bases between the germline ends. This chain's CDR3 is CAGGDHYGYTF. The CDR3 coding sequence is TGTGCCGGGGGGGATCACTATGGCTACACCTTC. Full variable domain (rest looked up from reference TRBV2 and TRBJ1-2): EPEVTQTPSHQVTQMGQEVILRCVPISNHLYFYWYRQILGQKVEFLVSFYNNEISEKSEIFDDQFSVERPDGSNFTLKIRSTKLEDSAMYFCAGGDHYGYTFGSGTRLTVV.

This clone occurred once. The chain links TRBV12-5 to TRBJ1-2; D remains ambiguous. The CDR3 has 16 amino acids. Germline CDR1 reads LGHNT; CDR2 reads FRNRAP. V lost 3 bases and J 0 bases, leaving 14 bases between the germline ends. The CDR3 is CASGFRLDSANYGYTF. Written as DNA, the CDR3 is TGTGCTAGTGGTTTTCGGCTAGATAGCGCTAACTATGGCTACACCTTC. The full variable domain, rest sourced from reference TRBV12-5 and TRBJ1-2, is DARVTQTPRHKVTEMGQEVTMRCQPILGHNTVFWYRQTMMQGLELLAYFRNRAPLDDSGMPKDRFSAEMPDATLATLKIQPSEPRDSAVYFCASGFRLDSANYGYTFGSGTRLTVV.

This clone was seen a few times. This chain uses TRBV5-4 with TRBJ1-1; D may be TRBD1 (6 bases). CDR1 and CDR2 from the germline V gene are SGHNT and YYREEE (reference sequence). The V end lost 3 bases, the J end lost 1 base, and 13 bases lay between the germline ends. CDR3 length equals 15 residues. CDR3 loop: CASSSQGRANTEAFF. DNA of the CDR3: TGTGCCAGCAGCTCACAGGGAAGGGCGAACACTGAAGCTTTCTTT.

This clone was detected only once. This chain uses TRBV7-9 with TRBJ1-6; D is possibly TRBD1 (5 bases). The V gene's germline CDR1 is SEHNR and CDR2 FQNEAQ (reference sequence). The CDR3 contains 11 residues. Trimming pared 8 bases from V and 13 bases from J, leaving 12 bases between. The CDR3 region is CASQGLAPLHF. CDR3 bases: TGTGCCAGCCAGGGCCTTGCTCCCCTCCACTTT.

This chain uses TRBV27 with TRBJ1-3; 8 nucleotides match TRBD1. CDR1 and CDR2 from the germline V gene are MNHEY and SMNVEV (reference sequence). After removal of 3 bases from V and 4 bases from J, the junction contained 8 bases not matched to a gene. This CDR3 is 16 amino acids long. The CDR3 nucleotides read TGTGCCAGCAGTTTGACAGGGGCATCCATCGGAAACACCATATATTTT. This sequence encodes CASSLTGASIGNTIYF.

This sequence joins TRBV10-3 and TRBJ2-7; 10 bases are a match to TRBD2. CDR1 and CDR2 from the germline V gene are ENHRY and SYGVKD. Trimming cost V 6 bases and J 6 bases; bases outside gene matches: 8. The CDR3 totals 14 residues. The CDR3 region is CAISSSGSLGEQYV. The CDR3 nucleotides are TGTGCCATCAGCTCTAGCGGGAGTTTGGGCGAGCAGTACGTC.